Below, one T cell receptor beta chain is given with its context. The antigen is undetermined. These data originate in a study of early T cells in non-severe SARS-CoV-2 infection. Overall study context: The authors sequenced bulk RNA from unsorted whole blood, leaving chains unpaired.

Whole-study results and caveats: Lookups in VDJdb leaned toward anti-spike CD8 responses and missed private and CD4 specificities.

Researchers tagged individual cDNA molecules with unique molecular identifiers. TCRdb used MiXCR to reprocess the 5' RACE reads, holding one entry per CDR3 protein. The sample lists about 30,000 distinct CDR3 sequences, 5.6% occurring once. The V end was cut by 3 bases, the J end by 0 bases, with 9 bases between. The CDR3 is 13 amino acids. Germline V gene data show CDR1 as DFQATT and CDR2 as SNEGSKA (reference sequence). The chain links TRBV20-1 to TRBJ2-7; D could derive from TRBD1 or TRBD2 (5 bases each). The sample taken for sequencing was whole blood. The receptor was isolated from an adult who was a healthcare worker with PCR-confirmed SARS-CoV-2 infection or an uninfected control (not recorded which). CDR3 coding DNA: TGCAGTGCTAGGGGGGTAATCTCCTACGAGCAGTACTTC. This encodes CSARGVISYEQYF.